Each of the 30 T cell receptor beta chains below was sequenced from the same sample in a study of blood T cell repertoires in COVID-19. TCRdb keeps only in-frame clones here, not all; method: immunoSEQ multiplex PCR. The sample shows approximately 140,000 clones, 87% of them seen only once. The specimen sequenced was PBMCs or T cells enriched from blood (not recorded which). These receptors were taken from a woman between 40 and 55 years old who had been exposed to COVID-19.

This chain joins TRBV19 and TRBJ2-2; 10 bases are shared with TRBD1. The junction had 3 bases not matched to a gene; V was cut back by 10 bases and J by 1 base. The CDR3 runs to 14 residues. Germline V lookup: CDR1 LNHDA, CDR2 SQIVND (reference sequence). CDR3 nucleotide sequence: TGTGCCACCAGGACAGGGGGGAACACCGGGGAGCTGTTTTTT. Translation gives CATRTGGNTGELFF.

V is TRBV6-4 and J is TRBJ1-2; D is uncertain. V lost 5 bases and J 8 bases, leaving 6 bases between the germline ends. This CDR3 spans 10 amino acids. Germline CDR1 MRHNA, CDR2 SNTAGT. The CDR3 reads CASSPRGYTF. CDR3 coding DNA: TGTGCCAGCAGTCCCCGGGGCTACACCTTC.

The chain couples TRBV6-5 to TRBJ1-6, with D possibly matching TRBD1 (5 bases). V was shortened by 2 bases and J by 6 bases, with 5 bases between the two germline ends. From germline, CDR1 is MNHEY and CDR2 SVGAGI. The CDR3 is 13 residues long. Written as DNA, the CDR3 is TGTGCCAGCAGTTACGACAGTAATTCACCCCTCCACTTT. It translates to CASSYDSNSPLHF.

The rearrangement uses TRBV28 and TRBJ2-7; 7 positions agree with TRBD2. Germline CDR1 reads MDHEN; CDR2 reads SYDVKM. The CDR3 is 15 amino acids. Trimming took 7 bases from V and 6 from J; bases not matched to a gene: 15. The CDR3 is CASISPGEGVSEQYF. The DNA of the CDR3 is TGTGCCAGCATTTCCCCCGGGGAGGGTGTCTCCGAGCAGTACTTC.

The chain uses TRBV21-1 and TRBJ1-5. TRBV21-1 is reported as a pseudogene. This CDR3 has 19 amino acids. The CDR3 DNA is TGTGCCAGCAGCACCCTTACGTCCACTTCATTCTATAGCAATCAGCCCCAGCATTTT. This translates into CASSTLTSTSFYSNQPQHF.

V and J are TRBV6-5 and TRBJ1-2; TRBD1 is a possible D gene (6 bases). The ends were cut back, 5 bases at V and 3 bases at J, with 13 bases in the middle. The CDR3 loop spans 14 amino acids. The germline V gene encodes CDR1 MNHEY and CDR2 SVGAGI. CDR3 nucleotide sequence: TGTGCCAGCAGTAGACAGGTGATGGACTATGGCTACACCTTC. Encoded protein: CASSRQVMDYGYTF.

V and J are TRBV7-6 and TRBJ2-5; D may be TRBD1 (6 bases). The germline gives CDR1 SGHVS, CDR2 FNYEAQ. Trimming stripped 5 bases from V and 1 base from J, with 14 bases between. CDR3 length: 15 amino acids. The CDR3, as DNA: TGTGCCAGCAGCCGCAACACAGGGCTCCAAGAGACCCAGTACTTC. It codes for CASSRNTGLQETQYF.

This clone has just one count. The chain carries TRBV7-9 and TRBJ2-1, with 7 positions matching TRBD1. V was clipped by 2 bases and J by 7 bases; unmatched bases: 5. The CDR3 runs to 14 residues. CDR1 SEHNR and CDR2 FQNEAQ come from the germline V gene (reference sequence). The chain's CDR3 is CASSLQGEWNEQFF. The CDR3 DNA reads TGTGCCAGCAGCTTACAGGGGGAGTGGAATGAGCAGTTCTTC.

V gene TRBV6-5 combines with J gene TRBJ1-1, with D perhaps matching TRBD1 (5 bases). The CDR3 covers 13 residues. Germline V CDR1 and CDR2: MNHEY, SVGAGI. Trimming left V 2 bases short and J 4 bases short, with 8 bases between. The CDR3 sequence: CASSYGAGTEAFF. The DNA of the CDR3 is TGTGCCAGCAGTTACGGGGCAGGCACTGAAGCTTTCTTT.

The chain has TRBV4-3 and TRBJ2-2, with D perhaps TRBD2 (6 bases). In germline, CDR1 is LGHNA, CDR2 YSLEER. Between the trimmed V and J ends, which lost 1 base and 5 bases, there was a span of 14 bases. The CDR3 contains 16 residues. The CDR3 region is CASSQVSGVGTGELFF. For the CDR3, the DNA is TGCGCCAGCAGCCAAGTGTCGGGGGTGGGTACCGGGGAGCTGTTTTTT.

This chain links TRBV10-3 with TRBJ1-2, with D perhaps matching TRBD1 (6 bases). This CDR3 comprises 14 residues. Trimming shortened V by 2 bases and J by 2 bases, and 9 bases separated the two germline ends. The germline gives CDR1 ENHRY, CDR2 SYGVKD. CDR3 DNA sequence: TGTGCCATCAGTGAGACAGGGATAAACTATGGCTACACCTTC. This sequence encodes CAISETGINYGYTF.

The chain has TRBV9 and TRBJ1-4; D gene uncertain. The CDR3 length is 13 residues. The ends were cut back, 0 bases at V and 8 bases at J, with 8 bases in the middle. Looked up from germline, CDR1 is SGDLS and CDR2 is YYNGEE. CDR3 region: CASSVDLREKLFF. The CDR3 region has the DNA TGTGCCAGCAGCGTAGACTTGAGGGAAAAACTGTTTTTT.

This clone occurred a few times. The chain carries TRBV9 and TRBJ2-7, with TRBD2 as a possible D gene (6 bases). The germline gives CDR1 SGDLS, CDR2 YYNGEE. The CDR3 runs 14 residues. Trimming removed 3 bases from V and 5 bases from J, with 15 bases in between. CDR3 coding DNA: TGTGCCAGCAGCGCGGGACTGAGGGTCGACGAGCAGTACTTC. Translating gives CASSAGLRVDEQYF.

The chain uses TRBV4-1 and TRBJ2-1; 12 nucleotides agree with TRBD2. V shed 1 base and J 0 bases; nucleotides not matched to a gene: 7. The CDR3 is 19 amino acids. CDR1 is MGHRA and CDR2 is YSYEKL in the germline V gene. CDR3 loop: CASSQGRTSGKVSYNEQFF. The CDR3, as DNA: TGCGCCAGCAGCCAAGGACGGACTAGCGGGAAAGTCTCCTACAATGAGCAGTTCTTC.

The V and J genes are TRBV3-1 (or the pseudogene TRBV3-2) and TRBJ2-7; 7 nucleotides align to TRBD1. Germline CDR1 LGHDT, CDR2 YNNKEL (reference sequence). The CDR3 totals 13 residues. J was trimmed by 2 bases and V by 10 bases; bases with no gene match: 8. CDR3 sequence: CATHDRVAYEQYF. In nucleotides, the CDR3 is TGTGCCACTCACGACAGGGTAGCCTACGAGCAGTACTTC.

The chain carries TRBV19 and TRBJ2-3; possible D gene TRBD1, 6 bases. CDR3 length: 14 amino acids. The V and J ends lost 3 bases and 7 bases respectively, with 14 bases between them. Germline CDR1 and CDR2: LNHDA and SQIVND (reference sequence). The CDR3 loop reads CASSMDSSAYTQYF. The CDR3 DNA is TGTGCCAGTAGTATGGACAGTTCAGCATATACGCAGTATTTT.

This clone appeared a single time. J is TRBJ2-1 and V is TRBV5-1, with a weak D call TRBD1 (5 bases). CDR3 length: 16 residues. CDR1 is SGHRS, CDR2 YFSETQ, per germline. The V gene lost 0 bases and the J gene lost 4 bases, with 14 bases spanning the gap. CDR3 DNA sequence: TGCGCCAGCAGCTTGGCCATTCAGGGTTATTACAATGAGCAGTTCTTC. Its protein is CASSLAIQGYYNEQFF.

The chain links TRBV28 to TRBJ1-5; 7 bases agree with TRBD1. The CDR3 contains 17 residues. The germline CDR1 and CDR2 sequences are MDHEN and SYDVKM. J gave up 3 bases and V 2 bases, and 10 bases lay outside the gene matches. The CDR3 protein is CASSLPRGQRDNQPQHF. CDR3 in DNA: TGTGCCAGCAGTTTACCGAGGGGACAGAGAGACAATCAGCCCCAGCATTTT. Drawing the rest from reference TRBV28 and TRBJ1-5, the complete variable domain is DVKVTQSSRYLVKRTGEKVFLECVQDMDHENMFWYRQDPGLGLRLIYFSYDVKMKEKGDIPEGYSVSREKKERFSLILESASTNQTSMYLCASSLPRGQRDNQPQHFGDGTRLSIL.

The chain recombines TRBV9 with TRBJ1-6; 9 bases fit TRBD1. Germline-derived CDR1 and CDR2 are SGDLS and YYNGEE. This CDR3 region has 15 residues. V lost 2 bases and J lost 13; bases outside the gene matches: 10. The DNA for the CDR3 is TGTGCCAGCAGCGTGGACAGGGGAGGAGTAGAGCCCCTCCACTTT. This gives the protein CASSVDRGGVEPLHF.

The table lists this clone with a count of one. The genes are TRBV28 and TRBJ2-7; 12 bases map to TRBD2. Germline values: CDR1 MDHEN, CDR2 SYDVKM. The CDR3 covers 15 residues. V dropped 2 bases and J dropped 7; count of bases not matched to a gene: 6. The CDR3 sequence: CASSLTASGRVEQYF. The CDR3 bases are TGTGCCAGCAGTTTAACGGCTAGCGGGAGGGTAGAGCAGTACTTC. The full variable domain, completed using reference TRBV28 and TRBJ2-7, is DVKVTQSSRYLVKRTGEKVFLECVQDMDHENMFWYRQDPGLGLRLIYFSYDVKMKEKGDIPEGYSVSREKKERFSLILESASTNQTSMYLCASSLTASGRVEQYFGPGTRLTVT.

This clone was observed a few times. The rearrangement joins TRBV10-3 to TRBJ1-5; TRBD1 matches at 9 bases. Germline V CDR1 and CDR2: ENHRY, SYGVKD. The CDR3 spans 19 residues. V was clipped by 2 bases and J by 4 bases; unmatched bases: 15. The CDR3, as DNA: TGTGCCATCAGTGAGAGCCGGGACAGGGACATCACAACGAATCAGCCCCAGCATTTT. Translated, it gives CAISESRDRDITTNQPQHF.

This clone was counted a single time. The chain carries TRBV6-4 and TRBJ1-1; no clear D gene. This CDR3 region has 13 residues. Trimming took off 3 bases at V and 0 bases at J, with 5 bases between the two ends. Looked up from germline, CDR1 is MRHNA and CDR2 is SNTAGT. The CDR3 protein is CASSEQLNTEAFF. CDR3 DNA sequence: TGTGCCAGCAGTGAACAACTGAACACTGAAGCTTTCTTT.

The rearrangement links TRBV18 to TRBJ1-3; D is undetermined. CDR3 length: 13 residues. CDR1 is KGHSH, CDR2 LQKENI, per germline. With 3 bases removed from V and 4 bases from J, the gap between germline ends came to 7 bases. The CDR3 DNA reads as TGTGCCAGCTCACCGTCATCCGGAAACACCATATATTTT. Translation gives CASSPSSGNTIYF.

The chain has TRBV6-5 and TRBJ2-5; TRBD1 matches 7 bases. Per germline, CDR1 MNHEY and CDR2 SVGAGI. CDR3 length equals 15 residues. Unmatched junction bases numbered 9, after V lost 7 bases and J lost 1 base. CDR3 sequence: CASIHQGVSQETQYF. CDR3 nucleotide sequence: TGTGCCAGCATTCACCAGGGGGTCTCCCAAGAGACCCAGTACTTC.

The V call is TRBV5-4, the J call TRBJ2-1, with D possibly TRBD2 on 5 matching bases. V dropped 1 base and J dropped 8 bases, with 10 bases sitting between them. The CDR3 runs 13 residues. The germline V gene encodes CDR1 SGHNT and CDR2 YYREEE (reference sequence). CDR3 sequence (DNA): TGTGCCAGCAGCTTGTCCCAGAGGGATGAGCAGTTCTTC. It codes for CASSLSQRDEQFF.

The chain combines TRBV15 with TRBJ2-7, with 9 bases fitting TRBD1. Germline V gives CDR1 LNHNV, CDR2 YYDKDF (reference sequence). Unmatched junction bases numbered 11, after V lost 5 bases and J lost 6 bases. This CDR3 is 15 amino acids long. CDR3 in amino acids: CATSSRRGQGSEQYF. CDR3 DNA: TGTGCCACCAGCTCTCGCCGCGGACAGGGGAGCGAGCAGTACTTC.

The gene calls are TRBV10-3 and TRBJ1-1; D is possibly TRBD1 (5 bases). V lost 6 bases to trimming and J lost 1 base, with 12 bases between them. The germline gives CDR1 ENHRY, CDR2 SYGVKD. The CDR3 length is 14 residues. In DNA form, the CDR3 reads TGTGCCATCAGAGTTGACAGAGAGAACACTGAAGCTTTCTTT. It is translated as CAIRVDRENTEAFF.

The V and J genes are TRBV4-1 and TRBJ1-5; perhaps TRBD1 as D (6 bases). The V gene lost 3 bases and the J gene lost 2 bases, with 17 bases spanning the gap. CDR1 is MGHRA and CDR2 is YSYEKL in the germline V gene. The CDR3 totals 17 residues. CDR3 sequence: CASSQAEGGAGNQPQHF. CDR3 nucleotide sequence: TGCGCCAGCAGCCAGGCCGAAGGGGGGGCTGGCAATCAGCCCCAGCATTTT.

This clone was observed once. This sequence joins TRBV6-5 and TRBJ2-1; D is undetermined. Trimming cost V 6 bases and J 7 bases, with 10 bases left between them. Germline CDR1 MNHEY, CDR2 SVGAGI. This CDR3 comprises 12 residues. CDR3 nucleotide sequence: TGTGCCAGCAGGCACCGACATAATGAGCAGTTCTTC. Translated, it gives CASRHRHNEQFF.

The J gene is TRBJ1-5, the V gene TRBV7-2, with D maybe TRBD1 (5 bases). The CDR3 extends over 15 amino acids. V lost 2 bases and J 1 base, leaving 9 bases between the germline ends. The germline V gene encodes CDR1 SGHTA and CDR2 FQGNSA. CDR3 sequence reads: CASSLYRISNQPQHF. In nucleotides, the CDR3 is TGTGCCAGCAGCTTATACAGGATCAGCAATCAGCCCCAGCATTTT.